The 21 T cell receptor beta chains below come from one sample, sequenced in a study of blood T cell repertoires in COVID-19. Assay: immunoSEQ multiplex PCR; the TCRdb copy retains only in-frame clones and omits some. Among roughly 220,000 clones listed, approximately 83% were seen once. Sequencing was done on a sample of peripheral blood. Receptors were obtained from a woman in her sixties with acute or convalescent COVID-19.

The V and J genes are TRBV30 and TRBJ2-2; D uncertain. The length of the CDR3 is 14 residues. CDR1 and CDR2 (germline): GTSNPN, SVGIG (reference sequence). The V and J ends lost 1 base and 6 bases respectively, with 12 bases between them. CDR3 loop: CAWSGGVSAGELFF. The CDR3 nucleotides read TGTGCCTGGAGTGGTGGAGTTTCGGCCGGGGAGCTGTTTTTT. Variable domain in full (rest from reference TRBV30 and TRBJ2-2): SQTIHQWPATLVQPVGSPLSLECTVEGTSNPNLYWYRQAAGRGLQLLFYSVGIGQISSEVPQNLSASRPQDRQFILSSKKLLLSDSGFYLCAWSGGVSAGELFFGEGSRLTVL.

The chain joins TRBV7-6 to TRBJ1-4; tentative D call: TRBD1 (5 bases). V shed 1 base and J shed 10 bases, with 16 bases lying between them. The V gene's germline CDR1 is SGHVS and CDR2 FNYEAQ. This CDR3 comprises 15 residues. The CDR3 loop is CASSLEGQGRGKLFF. CDR3 nucleotides: TGTGCCAGCAGCTTAGAGGGCCAGGGAAGGGGAAAACTGTTTTTT.

The CDR3: CASSQGQMYEQYF. CDR3 nucleotide sequence: TGTGCCAGCAGCCAGGGACAGATGTACGAGCAGTACTTC. J is TRBJ2-7 and V is TRBV7-3; the match to TRBD1 covers 7 bases. CDR3 length: 13 amino acids. Germline trimming cut 5 bases from V and 4 bases from J; bases unmatched to any gene: 5. Germline lookup yields CDR1 SGHTA and CDR2 FQGTGA.

The genes are TRBV25-1 and TRBJ1-3, with D unclear. V shed 8 bases and J shed 2 bases, with 7 bases lying between them. The CDR3 is 12 residues long. Germline CDR1 and CDR2: MGHDK and SYGVNS. CDR3 bases: TGTGCCAGCGCGACAACTGGAAACACCATATATTTT. Encoded protein: CASATTGNTIYF.

This clone came up a few times. This chain connects TRBV4-1 to TRBJ1-4; D may be TRBD1 (5 bases). This CDR3 spans 15 amino acids. Trimming took off 4 bases at V and 4 bases at J, with 13 bases between the two ends. Germline V lookup: CDR1 MGHRA, CDR2 YSYEKL. Here the CDR3 DNA reads TGCGCCAGCAGCCTAACCGACAGAATTAATGAAAAACTGTTTTTT. This codes for CASSLTDRINEKLFF.

The J gene is TRBJ2-7, the V gene TRBV2, with 9 bases fitting TRBD2. CDR1 and CDR2 from the germline V gene are SNHLY and FYNNEI. This CDR3 region has 15 residues. Trimming cost V 6 bases and J 2 bases; bases outside gene matches: 8. Written as DNA, the CDR3 is TGTGCCAGCAGGGAGGGACTAGCTCCTGCCTACGAGCAGTACTTC. This encodes CASREGLAPAYEQYF.

The chain joins TRBV19 to TRBJ1-4, with D maybe TRBD1 (5 bases). V lost 8 bases and J 8 bases, leaving 18 bases between the germline ends. Germline V lookup: CDR1 LNHDA, CDR2 SQIVND (reference sequence). This CDR3 is 14 amino acids long. The chain's CDR3 is CASRPGGAGEKLFF. The CDR3 region has the DNA TGTGCCAGTCGACCCGGAGGGGCAGGAGAAAAACTGTTTTTT. Filled out from reference TRBV19 and TRBJ1-4, the complete variable domain reads DGGITQSPKYLFRKEGQNVTLSCEQNLNHDAMYWYRQDPGQGLRLIYYSQIVNDFQKGDIAEGYSVSREKKESFPLTVTSAQKNPTAFYLCASRPGGAGEKLFFGSGTQLSVL.

The V call is TRBV5-1, the J call TRBJ1-4, with D tentatively TRBD1 (5 bases). From germline, CDR1 is SGHRS and CDR2 YFSETQ. Trimming shortened V by 2 bases and J by 8 bases, and 16 bases separated the two germline ends. The CDR3 extends over 15 amino acids. The CDR3 DNA sequence: TGCGCCAGCAGCTTAGGTACTCAGGGATCGGAAAAACTGTTTTTT. Its translation is CASSLGTQGSEKLFF.

The V gene is TRBV5-5, the J gene TRBJ2-3; TRBD1 matches 7 bases. The V gene's germline CDR1 is SGHKS and CDR2 YYEKEE (reference sequence). Trimming at V came to 3 bases and at J to 5 bases, leaving 12 bases not matched to a gene. There are 16 residues in the CDR3. The CDR3 nucleotides are TGTGCCAGCAGCTGGGGCCGACAGGGCCTAGGAGATACGCAGTATTTT. Protein product: CASSWGRQGLGDTQYF.

In DNA, the CDR3 is TGTGCCAGTGGGAGGACTGAAGCTTTCTTT. It encodes CASGRTEAFF. This chain uses TRBV19 with TRBJ1-1; D is unresolved. Germline V gives CDR1 LNHDA, CDR2 SQIVND (reference sequence). The CDR3 is 10 residues long. The V end was cut by 8 bases, the J end by 5 bases, with 6 bases between.

The chain joins TRBV6-5 to TRBJ2-3, with D uncertain. Germline loops: CDR1 MNHEY, CDR2 SVGAGI. The CDR3 contains 12 residues. V gave up 6 bases and J gave up 6 bases, with 10 bases separating them. The CDR3 loop is CASSLDGDTQYF. CDR3 coding DNA: TGTGCCAGCAGCCTAGACGGGGATACGCAGTATTTT.

This clone showed up just a few times. The V call is TRBV13, the J call TRBJ2-3; D is undetermined. CDR3 length: 13 amino acids. Trimming removed 4 bases at V and 4 bases at J, with 9 bases between. Germline CDR1 is PRHDT and CDR2 is FYEKMQ (reference sequence). The CDR3 here is CASSSRPADTQYF. CDR3 nucleotide sequence: TGTGCCAGCAGCTCACGCCCAGCAGATACGCAGTATTTT.

This clone has a single count. J is TRBJ1-2 and V is TRBV28; tentatively, D is TRBD1 (6 bases). The CDR3 is 14 residues long. CDR1 and CDR2 from the germline V gene are MDHEN and SYDVKM. Trimming cost V 4 bases and J 6 bases, with 15 bases left between them. CDR3 region: CASSSTGRSDGYTF. The CDR3 nucleotides are TGTGCCAGCAGTTCGACAGGCCGAAGCGATGGCTACACCTTC.

This chain connects TRBV5-1 to TRBJ2-5; D is ambiguous. The CDR3 loop spans 14 amino acids. Germline assignment: CDR1 SGHRS and CDR2 YFSETQ. The V gene lost 1 base and the J gene lost 5 bases, with 12 bases spanning the gap. In DNA form, the CDR3 reads TGCGCCAGCAGCTTGACGGGTCTAGAGGAGACCCAGTACTTC. As protein: CASSLTGLEETQYF.

This chain uses TRBV7-9 with TRBJ2-3, with 12 nucleotides matching TRBD2. V lost 5 bases, J lost 1 base, and 4 bases stayed unmatched. Germline CDR1 is SEHNR and CDR2 is FQNEAQ (reference sequence). The CDR3 spans 16 residues. Here the CDR3 reads CASSPGLAGRTDTQYF. DNA of the CDR3: TGTGCCAGCAGCCCCGGACTAGCGGGGCGCACAGATACGCAGTATTTT.

The V call is TRBV12-5, the J call TRBJ2-2; the match to TRBD2 covers 13 bases. The V gene end was trimmed by 0 bases and the J gene end by 6 bases; junction bases not matched to a gene: 7. The germline V gene has CDR1 LGHNT and CDR2 FRNRAP. This CDR3 is 18 amino acids long. The chain's CDR3 is CASGLVLAGGPVAGELFF. The CDR3 DNA sequence: TGTGCTAGTGGTTTGGTACTAGCGGGGGGGCCGGTAGCCGGGGAGCTGTTTTTT.

The J gene is TRBJ1-2, the V gene TRBV4-2; 10 nucleotides match TRBD1. This CDR3 has 15 amino acids. The trim removed 4 bases at V and 4 bases at J, leaving 6 bases unmatched. In germline, CDR1 is LGHNA, CDR2 YNFKEQ. Here the CDR3 DNA reads TGTGCCAGCAGCCGCGGGGGACAGGGGATCTATGGCTACACCTTC. It specifies CASSRGGQGIYGYTF.

This clone appeared a few times. The V and J genes are TRBV7-9 and TRBJ1-4, with a tentative D call TRBD1 (5 bases). CDR3 length: 15 amino acids. V lost 1 base and J lost 7, with 13 bases in between. Germline lookup yields CDR1 SEHNR and CDR2 FQNEAQ (reference sequence). Here the CDR3 reads CASSLVSGTGEKLFF. The CDR3 bases are TGTGCCAGCAGCTTAGTCTCAGGGACTGGTGAAAAACTGTTTTTT. The full variable domain, completed using reference TRBV7-9 and TRBJ1-4, is DTGVSQNPRHKITKRGQNVTFRCDPISEHNRLYWYRQTLGQGPEFLTYFQNEAQLEKSRLLSDRFSAERPKGSFSTLEIQRTEQGDSAMYLCASSLVSGTGEKLFFGSGTQLSVL.

This clone was detected a few times. The rearrangement links TRBV19 to TRBJ1-2; a possible D gene is TRBD1 (6 bases). The germline V and J ends were trimmed by 7 bases and 4 bases, with 13 bases remaining between them. Germline V CDR1 and CDR2: LNHDA, SQIVND (reference sequence). The CDR3 has 13 residues. The CDR3 DNA follows: TGTGCCAGTACTCGAGGGACAAGCTATGGCTACACCTTC. Translation gives CASTRGTSYGYTF. Supplemented by reference TRBV19 and TRBJ1-2, the full variable domain reads DGGITQSPKYLFRKEGQNVTLSCEQNLNHDAMYWYRQDPGQGLRLIYYSQIVNDFQKGDIAEGYSVSREKKESFPLTVTSAQKNPTAFYLCASTRGTSYGYTFGSGTRLTVV.

The V and J genes are TRBV6-2 or TRBV6-3 and TRBJ1-2, with D possibly being TRBD1 (5 bases). CDR1 is MNHEY and CDR2 is SVGEGT in the germline V gene. CDR3 length: 13 amino acids. V was clipped by 4 bases and J by 7 bases, with 13 bases between them. The CDR3 sequence: CASSFQGPSGYTF. The CDR3 bases are TGTGCCAGCAGTTTCCAGGGTCCCTCTGGCTACACCTTC.

The rearrangement links TRBV2 to TRBJ1-2; D unresolved. The CDR3 runs to 12 residues. Germline-derived CDR1 and CDR2 are SNHLY and FYNNEI. Trimming pared 6 bases from V and 4 bases from J, leaving 9 bases between. In DNA, the CDR3 is TGTGCCAGCAGCGAGGCCGGCTATGGCTACACCTTC. Its protein product is CASSEAGYGYTF.